Listed below are T cell receptor beta chains from one sample, sequenced in a study of cytomegalovirus exposure and HLA in healthy donors. The table came from immunoSEQ multiplex PCR; TCRdb's copy has only in-frame clones and leaves some out. The clone table shows about 72,000 clones, with the ten largest holding approximately 13%. Sequencing used PBMCs. The receptor source for this set is a man aged 50 to 60 in good health and CMV-seropositive. Each CDR3 is given with its conserved first and last residue. A D gene is named only where the DNA matches it firmly.

V gene	D gene	J gene	CDR3 DNA	CDR3 protein
TRBV19	-	TRBJ2-7	TGTGCCGCCCGCGGGGACTCCTACGAGCAGTACTTC	CAARGDSYEQYF
TRBV7-3	-	TRBJ2-3	TGTGCCAGCAGCTTGGTAGTAGGAGGGGATACGCAGTATTTT	CASSLVVGGDTQYF
TRBV10-3	-	TRBJ2-7	TGTGCCATCAGTGACCGAGGACAGACCTACGAGCAGTACTTC	CAISDRGQTYEQYF
TRBV4-1	-	TRBJ2-3	TGCGCCAGCAGCCAAGAGCTAGCGAGTCCACTCGGTACGCAGTATTTT	CASSQELASPLGTQYF
TRBV6-5	-	TRBJ1-2	TGTGCCAGCAGTTACGGCCTTAACTATGGCTACACCTTC	CASSYGLNYGYTF
TRBV11-2	-	TRBJ1-2	TGTGCCAGCAGCTTAGCAGGGAACTATGGCTACACCTTC	CASSLAGNYGYTF
TRBV11-2	TRBD2	TRBJ2-5	TGTGCCAGCAGCTCGACTAGCGGGGCTGAGACCCAGTACTTC	CASSSTSGAETQYF
TRBV7-9	TRBD1	TRBJ1-5	TGTGCCAGCAGCCTCGGGACAGGGGATAGCAATCAGCCCCAGCATTTT	CASSLGTGDSNQPQHF
TRBV10-1	TRBD1	TRBJ1-5	TGCGCCAGCAGTGAGGGGACAGGGAACCAGCCCCAGCATTTT	CASSEGTGNQPQHF
TRBV27	-	TRBJ2-5	TGTGCCACAACCCCGGGGGGCGCAAGAAAGACCCAGTACTTC	CATTPGGARKTQYF
TRBV11-2	-	TRBJ1-2	TGTGCCAGCAGCTTAGAAGCTTTTATGAGCTATGGCTACACCTTC	CASSLEAFMSYGYTF
TRBV7-8	TRBD1	TRBJ1-5	TGTGCCAGCAGCTCGACAGGGATTAGCAATCAGCCCCAGCATTTT	CASSSTGISNQPQHF
TRBV6-6	-	TRBJ2-5	TGTGCCAGCAGTCAGGAGGACAGAGAGTGGGAGACCCAGTACTTC	CASSQEDREWETQYF
TRBV4-2	TRBD1	TRBJ1-2	TGTGCCAGCAGCCAGGCCATTAGAGGGACAGGGGGATACTATGGCTACACCTTC	CASSQAIRGTGGYYGYTF
TRBV4-2	TRBD2	TRBJ2-3	TGTGCCAGCAGCCAAGGGGGGGGACCCCAAAGTGATACGCAGTATTTT	CASSQGGGPQSDTQYF
TRBV10-3	-	TRBJ1-3	TGTGCCATCAGTGAGTCTAGAGACAGAAGCTCTGGAAACACCATATATTTT	CAISESRDRSSGNTIYF
TRBV29-1	TRBD1	TRBJ2-1	TGCAGCGTTGAATTAGGGGGACAGTGGTACAATGAGCAGTTCTTC	CSVELGGQWYNEQFF
TRBV29-1	-	TRBJ2-7	TGCAGCGTTGGTGTATCCTACGAGCAGTACTTC	CSVGVSYEQYF
TRBV27	-	TRBJ1-4	TGTGCCAGCAGTTTAGGGGGCAATGAAAAACTGTTTTTT	CASSLGGNEKLFF
TRBV15	TRBD1	TRBJ2-5	TGTGCCACCAGCAGAGGGGGTGGGACAGGGTCTAAGACCCAGTACTTC	CATSRGGGTGSKTQYF
TRBV7-3	-	TRBJ2-3	TGTGCCAGCAGCTTAACTGCTAGCCGTTCAGATACGCAGTATTTT	CASSLTASRSDTQYF
TRBV10-2	-	TRBJ1-4	TGCGCCAGCAGTGAGAGGGGTGGAAATGAAAAACTGTTTTTT	CASSERGGNEKLFF
TRBV4-2	-	TRBJ1-2	TGTGCCAGCAGCCAAGATCTTATAGGGGCCTATGGCTACACCTTC	CASSQDLIGAYGYTF
TRBV5-4	-	TRBJ2-7	TGTGCCAGCAGCAACATATACGGGACACTATCCTACGAGCAGTACTTC	CASSNIYGTLSYEQYF